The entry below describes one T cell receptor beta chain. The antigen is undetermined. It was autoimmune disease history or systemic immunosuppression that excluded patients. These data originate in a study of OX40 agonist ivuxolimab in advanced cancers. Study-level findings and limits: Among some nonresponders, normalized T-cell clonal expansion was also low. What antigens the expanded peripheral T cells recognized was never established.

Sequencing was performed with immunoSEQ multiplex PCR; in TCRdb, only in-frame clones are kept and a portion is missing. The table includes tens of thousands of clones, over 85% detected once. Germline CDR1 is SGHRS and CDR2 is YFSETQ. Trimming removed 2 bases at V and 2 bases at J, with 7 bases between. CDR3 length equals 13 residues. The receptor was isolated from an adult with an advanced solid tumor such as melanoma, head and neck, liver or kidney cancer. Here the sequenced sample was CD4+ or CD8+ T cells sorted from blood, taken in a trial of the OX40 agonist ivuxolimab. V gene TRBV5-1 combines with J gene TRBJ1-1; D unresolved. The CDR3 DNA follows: TGCGCCAGCAGCTTCGGACTAAACACTGAAGCTTTCTTT. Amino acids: CASSFGLNTEAFF.